This T cell receptor (beta chain) was captured in a study of blood T cell repertoires in COVID-19. Study as a whole: The origin of the acute and convalescent COVID-19 samples was the United States, Italy and Spain. PBMCs, B-cell-depleted T cells, or T cells provided the cDNA or gDNA that made up the material.

This CDR3 contains 16 residues. In the authors' methods: Amplification of reference gene primers provided the estimated nucleated cell counts. Assay: immunoSEQ multiplex PCR; the TCRdb copy retains only in-frame clones and omits some. That table is the source of V, J and clone size, and D and trimming were worked out from the DNA. This table has under 150,000 clones, approximately 77% appearing once. This TCR came from a man older than 75 with acute or convalescent COVID-19. V gene TRBV21-1 combines with J gene TRBJ2-7; whether TRBD1, the table's D call, matches the DNA was not checked. TRBV21-1 corresponds to a pseudogene. Sequenced material: peripheral blood. CDR3 in DNA: TGTGCCAGCAGCGCTCTAAGGGACAGGGAATCGTACGAGCAGTACTTC. Translation: CASSALRDRESYEQYF.